Listed here are 25 T cell receptor beta chains from one sample, sequenced in a study of cytomegalovirus exposure and HLA in healthy donors (dated by TCRdb to between 2016 and 2019). Library creation used the immunoSEQ multiplex PCR assay. The multiplex PCR relied on a mix of 60 forward primers for TCR Vbeta segments and 13 reverse primers for TCR Jbeta segments. The source is immuneACCESS, and TCRdb retained only in-frame sequences with V and J called. Part of the clones is not carried over; for the studies checked, unresolved V genes explain less than half of this, and the remainder is unexplained. For this sample the table gives about 150,000 clones, of which more than 75% were detected only once. Together, the top ten hold 7.5% to 9% of the sample. Sequenced: PBMCs. The receptors shown here come from a young man in good health and CMV-seropositive.

The V call is TRBV6-5, the J call TRBJ1-1; 8 bases are a match to TRBD1. This CDR3 contains 15 residues. Germline V gene data show CDR1 as MNHEY and CDR2 as SVGAGI. Trimming at V came to 0 bases and at J to 11 bases, leaving 11 bases not matched to a gene. The CDR3 DNA reads as TGTGCCAGCAGTTACTCGACAGGGGCCGCTTTCGGGGCTTTCTTT. As protein: CASSYSTGAAFGAFF.

The V gene is TRBV7-9, the J gene TRBJ2-6, with D unclear. V dropped 1 base and J dropped 0 bases, with 4 bases sitting between them. CDR1 is SEHNR and CDR2 is FQNEAQ in the germline V gene (reference sequence). The CDR3 has 15 residues. The CDR3 loop reads CASSLGGSGANVLTF. The CDR3 DNA reads as TGTGCCAGCAGCTTAGGCGGCTCTGGGGCCAACGTCCTGACTTTC.

This chain connects TRBV5-6 to TRBJ2-7, with D possibly TRBD2 on 5 matching bases. The V end lost 4 bases, the J end lost 6 bases, and 14 bases lay between the germline ends. This CDR3 has 13 residues. Germline CDR1 and CDR2: SGHDT and YYEEEE. The CDR3 sequence: CASSLDEGSEQYF. As DNA, the CDR3 is TGTGCCAGCAGCCTTGACGAGGGCAGCGAGCAGTACTTC.

This rearrangement joins TRBV6-1 to TRBJ1-1; D is unclear. Trimming stripped 2 bases from V and 5 bases from J, with 12 bases between. Looked up from germline, CDR1 is MNHNS and CDR2 is SASEGT. CDR3 size: 14 residues. CDR3 nucleotide sequence: TGTGCCAGCAGTGAATACGGGAGGGAAACTGAAGCTTTCTTT. Translation gives CASSEYGRETEAFF.

The V and J genes are TRBV27 and TRBJ1-2; possible D gene TRBD1, 5 bases. V was pared by 6 bases and J by 8 bases, with 10 bases between. Looked up from germline, CDR1 is MNHEY and CDR2 is SMNVEV (reference sequence). There are 11 residues in the CDR3. The DNA of the CDR3 is TGTGCCAGCAGCCGGGGGTTCGGCTACACCTTC. This codes for CASSRGFGYTF.

The chain has TRBV7-2 and TRBJ2-7, with D perhaps TRBD2 (5 bases). CDR3 length equals 16 residues. From germline, CDR1 is SGHTA and CDR2 FQGNSA. V lost 0 bases to trimming and J lost 4 bases, with 16 bases between them. CDR3 in DNA: TGTGCCAGCAGCTTAGCGGGAGATTCCTCGAGTTACGAGCAGTACTTC. Translation gives CASSLAGDSSSYEQYF.

The table lists this clone with a count of one. CDR3 amino acids: CASSPPGQGSNQPQHF. Written as DNA, the CDR3 is TGTGCCAGCAGCCCCCCGGGACAGGGAAGCAATCAGCCCCAGCATTTT. The chain joins TRBV28 to TRBJ1-5; 9 positions match TRBD1. CDR3 length: 16 amino acids. Looked up from germline, CDR1 is MDHEN and CDR2 is SYDVKM. J gave up 1 base and V 6 bases, and 7 bases lay outside the gene matches.

This chain links TRBV30 with TRBJ1-6; TRBD1 aligns across 8 bases. CDR3 length equals 17 residues. Germline lookup yields CDR1 GTSNPN and CDR2 SVGIG (reference sequence). Losses at the gene ends were 2 bases for V and 7 bases for J; bases not matched to a gene: 13. The CDR3 is CAWSPKVRTGPNSPLHF. DNA for the CDR3: TGTGCCTGGAGTCCCAAAGTCCGGACAGGGCCCAATTCACCCCTCCACTTT. Full variable domain (remainder filled in from reference TRBV30 and TRBJ1-6): SQTIHQWPATLVQPVGSPLSLECTVEGTSNPNLYWYRQAAGRGLQLLFYSVGIGQISSEVPQNLSASRPQDRQFILSSKKLLLSDSGFYLCAWSPKVRTGPNSPLHFGNGTRLTVT.

J is TRBJ1-1 and V is TRBV11-2, with a possible D match to TRBD1 (6 bases). The CDR3 totals 15 residues. The germline V gene has CDR1 SGHAT and CDR2 FQNNGV. Trimming removed 5 bases from V and 0 bases from J, with 13 bases in between. The CDR3 here is CASSTIQGLNTEAFF. The DNA for the CDR3 is TGTGCCAGCAGCACAATACAGGGTCTGAACACTGAAGCTTTCTTT.

CDR3 nucleotides: TGTGCCAGCAGTTTAAGTAGCGGGAGCTCGAAGACCCAGTACTTC. Amino acid sequence: CASSLSSGSSKTQYF. The gene calls are TRBV28 and TRBJ2-5; 9 bases map to TRBD2. Germline V gene data show CDR1 as MDHEN and CDR2 as SYDVKM. This CDR3 is built from 15 residues. J lost 6 bases, V lost 2 bases, and 7 bases had no gene match.

DNA for the CDR3: TGTGCCAGCAGTTTCAATATCTGGGGCCCCACAGATACGCAGTATTTT. This encodes CASSFNIWGPTDTQYF. The chain links TRBV13 to TRBJ2-3; weak D call: TRBD1 (5 bases). This CDR3 contains 16 residues. Trimming removed 6 bases from V and 2 bases from J, with 18 bases in between. Germline CDR1 is PRHDT and CDR2 is FYEKMQ (reference sequence).

This sequence joins TRBV7-9 and TRBJ2-7; D remains unclear. CDR1 is SEHNR and CDR2 is FQNEAQ in the germline V gene (reference sequence). Deletions cut 3 bases from V and 1 base from J, with 7 bases between. The CDR3 totals 13 residues. CDR3: CASSFETSYEQYF. The CDR3 coding sequence is TGTGCCAGCAGCTTCGAGACATCCTACGAGCAGTACTTC.

This clone was detected only a few times. The chain couples TRBV7-8 to TRBJ1-1; TRBD1 might be the D (5 bases). Between the trimmed V and J ends, which lost 3 bases and 5 bases, there was a span of 19 bases. CDR3 size: 16 residues. Germline CDR1 SGHVS, CDR2 FQNEAQ. The CDR3: CASSLGSYPGGTEAFF. The CDR3 coding sequence is TGTGCCAGCAGCTTGGGGTCCTACCCCGGGGGGACTGAAGCTTTCTTT. Complete variable domain (other parts from reference TRBV7-8 and TRBJ1-1): GAGVSQSPRYKVAKRGQDVALRCDPISGHVSLFWYQQALGQGPEFLTYFQNEAQLDKSGLPSDRFFAERPEGSVSTLKIQRTQQEDSAVYLCASSLGSYPGGTEAFFGQGTRLTVV.

This chain connects TRBV11-3 to TRBJ2-7; TRBD1 matches 9 bases. Per germline, CDR1 SGHNT and CDR2 YENEEA. The CDR3 spans 15 residues. With V trimmed by 5 bases and J by 7 bases, 12 bases remained unmatched. The CDR3 loop reads CASSKSGTGLGEQYF. The CDR3 nucleotides read TGTGCCAGCAGCAAATCCGGGACAGGGCTAGGGGAGCAGTACTTC.

V and J are TRBV6-1 and TRBJ1-1; D not resolved. The CDR3 loop spans 12 amino acids. Looked up from germline, CDR1 is MNHNS and CDR2 is SASEGT. The chain's CDR3 is CASKPWNTEAFF. The CDR3 DNA follows: TGTGCGTCAAAGCCTTGGAACACTGAAGCTTTCTTT.

Here the CDR3 reads CASSTGTGGGQPQHF. CDR3 nucleotide sequence: TGTGCCAGTAGTACCGGGACAGGGGGTGGGCAGCCCCAGCATTTT. The chain recombines TRBV19 with TRBJ1-5; 11 positions match TRBD1. V lost 4 bases to trimming and J lost 7 bases; unmatched junction nucleotides: 6. The CDR3 consists of 15 residues. Germline CDR1 LNHDA, CDR2 SQIVND (reference sequence).

The chain carries TRBV14 and TRBJ2-1; 8 positions match TRBD2. Trimming took 6 bases from V and 1 from J; bases not matched to a gene: 5. Per germline, CDR1 SGHDN and CDR2 FVKESK. The CDR3 totals 15 residues. The CDR3 loop is CASRLSGNSYNEQFF. CDR3 coding DNA: TGTGCCAGCAGGCTTAGCGGGAATTCCTACAATGAGCAGTTCTTC.

The DNA for the CDR3 is TGTGCCAGCAGCCTAGGCGGGGTGGTCGGGAACGAGCAGTACTTC. Protein sequence: CASSLGGVVGNEQYF. This chain uses TRBV27 with TRBJ2-7; possible D gene TRBD2, 6 bases. V was cut by 6 bases and J by 5 bases, with 20 bases left in between. The CDR3 consists of 15 residues. CDR1 and CDR2 from the germline V gene are MNHEY and SMNVEV (reference sequence).

The CDR3 loop reads CASSPGQGGNSPLHF. The CDR3, as DNA: TGTGCCAGCTCTCCGGGACAGGGAGGTAATTCACCCCTCCACTTT. This chain connects TRBV18 to TRBJ1-6; TRBD1 matches 9 bases. CDR3 length equals 15 residues. V was clipped by 6 bases and J by 6 bases; unmatched bases: 6. Germline V lookup: CDR1 KGHSH, CDR2 LQKENI.

The sample holds a few counts of this clone. DNA of the CDR3: TGTGCCTGGAAGCGCGGGCAGGCCTTCTATGGCTACACCTTC. It codes for CAWKRGQAFYGYTF. The chain recombines TRBV30 with TRBJ1-2, with D unresolved. The CDR3 consists of 14 residues. Germline CDR1 reads GTSNPN; CDR2 reads SVGIG (reference sequence). With 4 bases removed from V and 4 bases from J, the gap between germline ends came to 16 bases.

The chain employs TRBV5-1 and TRBJ2-3; D call uncertain. Trimming cost V 8 bases and J 0 bases, with 16 bases left between them. Germline V gives CDR1 SGHRS, CDR2 YFSETQ. The CDR3 covers 15 residues. The DNA of the CDR3 is TGCGCCAGGAGAGTTTACGTTGGTAGCACAGATACGCAGTATTTT. Translated: CARRVYVGSTDTQYF.

The V gene is TRBV27, the J gene TRBJ2-1; D is perhaps TRBD1 (5 bases). The CDR3 spans 14 residues. The V gene's germline CDR1 is MNHEY and CDR2 SMNVEV (reference sequence). V lost 2 bases and J 2 bases, leaving 7 bases between the germline ends. The CDR3 loop is CASSLTGPYNEQFF. The CDR3 nucleotides are TGTGCCAGCAGTTTAACAGGACCCTACAATGAGCAGTTCTTC.

This clone has a handful of counts. J is TRBJ2-7 and V is TRBV7-8, with TRBD2 matching 9 bases. V was clipped by 1 base and J by 2 bases; unmatched bases: 3. The length of the CDR3 is 15 residues. Germline lookup yields CDR1 SGHVS and CDR2 FQNEAQ. The CDR3 protein is CASSLEGGGAYEQYF. Here the CDR3 DNA reads TGTGCCAGCAGCTTAGAGGGCGGGGGGGCCTACGAGCAGTACTTC.

This chain uses TRBV5-4 with TRBJ2-7; a weak D match, TRBD1 (7 bases). This CDR3 has 16 residues. V dropped 2 bases and J dropped 0 bases, with 15 bases sitting between them. CDR1 SGHNT and CDR2 YYREEE come from the germline V gene (reference sequence). CDR3 sequence: CASSFFVQGGSYEQYF. In DNA form, the CDR3 reads TGTGCCAGCAGCTTTTTCGTTCAGGGGGGCTCCTACGAGCAGTACTTC.

The V and J genes are TRBV5-1 and TRBJ2-3, with D possibly TRBD2 on 5 matching bases. Germline values: CDR1 SGHRS, CDR2 YFSETQ. Trimming took off 0 bases at V and 1 base at J, with 9 bases between the two ends. CDR3 length equals 15 residues. The CDR3 nucleotides are TGCGCCAGCAGCTTGGACGGGAAAGGCACAGATACGCAGTATTTT. Residues: CASSLDGKGTDTQYF.